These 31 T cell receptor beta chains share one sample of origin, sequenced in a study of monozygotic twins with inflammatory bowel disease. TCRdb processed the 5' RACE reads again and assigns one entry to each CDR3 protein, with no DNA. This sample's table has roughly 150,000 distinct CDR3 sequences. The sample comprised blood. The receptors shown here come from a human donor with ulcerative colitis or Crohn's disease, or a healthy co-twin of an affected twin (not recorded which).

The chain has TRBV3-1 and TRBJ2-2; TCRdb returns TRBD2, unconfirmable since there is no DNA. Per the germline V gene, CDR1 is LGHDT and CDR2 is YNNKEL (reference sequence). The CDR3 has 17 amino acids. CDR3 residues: CASSPLAGGIHTGELFF.

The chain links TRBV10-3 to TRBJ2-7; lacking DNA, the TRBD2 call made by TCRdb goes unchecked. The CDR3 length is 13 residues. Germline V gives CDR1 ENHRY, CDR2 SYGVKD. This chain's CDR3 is CAISEGPFYEQYF.

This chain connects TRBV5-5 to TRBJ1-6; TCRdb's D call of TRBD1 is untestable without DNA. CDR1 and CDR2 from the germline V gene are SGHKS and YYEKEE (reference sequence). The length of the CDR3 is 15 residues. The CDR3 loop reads CASSAGEGATSTLHF.

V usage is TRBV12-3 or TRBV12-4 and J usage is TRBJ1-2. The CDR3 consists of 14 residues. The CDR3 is CASSHRIESSGYTF.

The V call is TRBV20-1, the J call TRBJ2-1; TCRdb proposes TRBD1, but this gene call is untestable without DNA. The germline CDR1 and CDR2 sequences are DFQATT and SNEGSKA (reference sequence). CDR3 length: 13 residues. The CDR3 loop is CSASGTHYNEQFF.

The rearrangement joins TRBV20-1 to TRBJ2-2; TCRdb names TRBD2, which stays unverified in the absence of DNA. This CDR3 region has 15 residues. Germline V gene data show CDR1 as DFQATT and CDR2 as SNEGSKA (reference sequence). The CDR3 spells CSARDRSGYTGELFF.

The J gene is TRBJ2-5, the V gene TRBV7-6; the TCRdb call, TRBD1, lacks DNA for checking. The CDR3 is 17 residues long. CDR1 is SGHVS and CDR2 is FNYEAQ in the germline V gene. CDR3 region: CASSLGAGQGRRETQYF.

CDR3 region: CASGVGQPFYGYTF. This chain links TRBV5-1 with TRBJ1-2; TCRdb calls TRBD1, which cannot be checked without DNA. Germline CDR1 SGHRS, CDR2 YFSETQ. The CDR3 is 14 residues long.

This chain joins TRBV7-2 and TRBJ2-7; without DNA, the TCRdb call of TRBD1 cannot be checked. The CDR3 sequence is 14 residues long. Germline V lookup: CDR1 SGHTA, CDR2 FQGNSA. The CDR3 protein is CASSGGGTRYEQYF.

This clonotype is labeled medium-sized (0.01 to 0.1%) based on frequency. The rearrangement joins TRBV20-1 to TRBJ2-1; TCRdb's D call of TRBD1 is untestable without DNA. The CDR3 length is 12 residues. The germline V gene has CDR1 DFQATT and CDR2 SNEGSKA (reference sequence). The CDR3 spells CSARPGGNEQFF.

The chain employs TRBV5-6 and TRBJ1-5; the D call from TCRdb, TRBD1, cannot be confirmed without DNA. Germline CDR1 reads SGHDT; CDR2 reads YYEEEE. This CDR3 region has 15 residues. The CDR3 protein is CASSLAGGAGQPQHF.

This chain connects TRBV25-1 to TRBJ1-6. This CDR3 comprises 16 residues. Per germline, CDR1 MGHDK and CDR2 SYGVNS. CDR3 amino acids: CASSEVRSSYNSPLHF.

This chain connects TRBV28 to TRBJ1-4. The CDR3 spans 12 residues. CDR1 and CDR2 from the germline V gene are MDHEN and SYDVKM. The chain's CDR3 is CASIGFDEKLFF. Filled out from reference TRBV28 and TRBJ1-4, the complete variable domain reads DVKVTQSSRYLVKRTGEKVFLECVQDMDHENMFWYRQDPGLGLRLIYFSYDVKMKEKGDIPEGYSVSREKKERFSLILESASTNQTSMYLCASIGFDEKLFFGSGTQLSVL.

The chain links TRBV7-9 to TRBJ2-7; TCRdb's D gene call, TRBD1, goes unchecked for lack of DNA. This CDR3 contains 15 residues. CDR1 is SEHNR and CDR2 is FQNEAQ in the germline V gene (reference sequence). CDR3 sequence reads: CASSPLPGQSYEQYF.

The CDR3 sequence: CASSRQDVYEQYF. The chain couples TRBV5-1 to TRBJ2-7; TCRdb's D call, TRBD1, is unchecked because there is no DNA. Germline V gene lookup returns CDR1 SGHRS and CDR2 YFSETQ. This CDR3 spans 13 amino acids. Together with reference TRBV5-1 and TRBJ2-7, the CDR3 gives the full variable domain: KAGVTQTPRYLIKTRGQQVTLSCSPISGHRSVSWYQQTPGQGLQFLFEYFSETQRNKGNFPGRFSGRQFSNSRSEMNVSTLELGDSALYLCASSRQDVYEQYFGPGTRLTVT.

The CDR3 loop is CSIGQGLSTDTQYF. This rearrangement joins TRBV29-1 to TRBJ2-3; lacking DNA, the TRBD1 call made by TCRdb goes unchecked. The CDR3 totals 14 residues. Germline CDR1 reads SQVTM; CDR2 reads ANQGSEA.

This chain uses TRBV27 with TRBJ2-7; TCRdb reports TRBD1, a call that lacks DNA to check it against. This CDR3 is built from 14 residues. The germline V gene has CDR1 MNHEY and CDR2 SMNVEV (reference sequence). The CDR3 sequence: CASSLKTGIHEQYF.

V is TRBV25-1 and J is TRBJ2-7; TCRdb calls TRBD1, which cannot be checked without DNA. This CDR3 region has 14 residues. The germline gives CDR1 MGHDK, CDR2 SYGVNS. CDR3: CASSELGGVDEQYF.

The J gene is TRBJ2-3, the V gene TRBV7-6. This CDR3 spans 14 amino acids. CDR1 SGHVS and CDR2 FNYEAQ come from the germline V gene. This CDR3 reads CASSRVGGTDTQYF.

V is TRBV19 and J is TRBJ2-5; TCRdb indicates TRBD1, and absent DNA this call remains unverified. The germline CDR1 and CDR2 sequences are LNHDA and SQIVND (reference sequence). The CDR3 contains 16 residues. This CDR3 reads CASSIGIGGREETQYF.

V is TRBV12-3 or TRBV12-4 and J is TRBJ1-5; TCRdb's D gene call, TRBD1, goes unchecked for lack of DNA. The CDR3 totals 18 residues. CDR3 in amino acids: CASTQAGDRGYSNQPQHF.

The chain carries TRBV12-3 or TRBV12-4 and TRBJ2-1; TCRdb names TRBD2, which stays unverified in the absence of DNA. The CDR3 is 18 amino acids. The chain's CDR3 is CASSPLAGGLSSYNEQFF.

The CDR3 is CSAKNRDSSYEQYF. V is TRBV20-1 and J is TRBJ2-7; the D gene TCRdb calls, TRBD1, cannot be checked with no DNA. The CDR3 is made up of 14 amino acids. Germline loops: CDR1 DFQATT, CDR2 SNEGSKA (reference sequence).

The CDR3: CASSYSWPSNTGELFF. This chain connects TRBV6-2 or TRBV6-3 to TRBJ2-2. Germline V gene lookup returns CDR1 MNHEY and CDR2 SVGEGT. The CDR3 extends over 16 amino acids.

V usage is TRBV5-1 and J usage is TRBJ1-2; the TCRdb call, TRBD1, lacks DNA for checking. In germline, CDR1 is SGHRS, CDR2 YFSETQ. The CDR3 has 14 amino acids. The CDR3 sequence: CASSISSGTGDYTF.

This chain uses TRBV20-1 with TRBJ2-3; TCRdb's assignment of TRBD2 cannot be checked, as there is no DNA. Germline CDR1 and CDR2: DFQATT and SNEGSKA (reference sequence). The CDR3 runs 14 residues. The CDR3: CSALLATSTDTQYF.

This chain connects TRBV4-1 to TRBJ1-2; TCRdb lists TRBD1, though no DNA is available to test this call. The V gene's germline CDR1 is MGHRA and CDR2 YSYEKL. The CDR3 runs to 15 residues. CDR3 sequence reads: CASSPLDSLVYGYTF.

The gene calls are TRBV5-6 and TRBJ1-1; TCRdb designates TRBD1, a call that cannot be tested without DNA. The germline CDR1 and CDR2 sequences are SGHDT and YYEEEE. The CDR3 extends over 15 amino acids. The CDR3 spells CASSPGTWGNTEAFF.

The CDR3 sequence: CASSLLTEITSPLHF. The chain carries TRBV5-6 and TRBJ1-6. The CDR3 extends over 15 amino acids. The V gene's germline CDR1 is SGHDT and CDR2 YYEEEE.

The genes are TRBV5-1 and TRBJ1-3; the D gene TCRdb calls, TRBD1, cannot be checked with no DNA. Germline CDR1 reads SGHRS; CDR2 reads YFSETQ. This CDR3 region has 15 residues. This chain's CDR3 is CASSWIGGGGNTIYF.

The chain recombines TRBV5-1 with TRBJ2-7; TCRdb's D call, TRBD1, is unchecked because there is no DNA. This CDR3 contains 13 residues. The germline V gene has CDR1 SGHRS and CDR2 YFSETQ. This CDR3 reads CASSLGGVDEQYF.